These T cell receptor beta chains were read from a single sample in a study of blood T cell repertoires in COVID-19. Produced via immunoSEQ multiplex PCR; TCRdb's table is partial and in-frame only. Altogether 75,000 to 80,000 clones are present, about 88% being singletons, with the ten largest covering approximately 10%. The sequenced sample consisted of peripheral blood. The receptor source for this set is a human donor in a cohort sampled during active COVID-19. CDR3s include the opening cysteine and the closing phenylalanine or tryptophan. Each record gives: D gene, J gene, clone size, V gene, CDR3 protein, CDR3 DNA. D genes are given only for firm matches. Size is stated for part of the rows, as once, few or many counts, or as a class when the clone is expanded.

TRBD2 TRBJ2-7 once TRBV5-1 CASSLGLGLAVYEQYF TGCGCCAGCAGCTTGGGTTTGGGACTAGCGGTCTACGAGCAGTACTTC
NA TRBJ2-4 NA TRBV7-9 CASSTPGLAKNIQYF TGTGCCAGCAGCACCCCAGGGCTAGCCAAAAACATTCAGTACTTC
NA TRBJ1-5 NA TRBV6-4 CASSLEADQPQHF TGTGCCAGCAGTCTCGAGGCGGATCAGCCCCAGCATTTT
NA TRBJ2-2 once TRBV14 CASSQVQATGELFF TGTGCCAGCAGCCAAGTTCAGGCCACCGGGGAGCTGTTTTTT
TRBD1 TRBJ2-5 NA TRBV19 CASSPVGDRGVDF TGTGCCAGTAGTCCCGTCGGGGACAGGGGGGTGGACTTC
TRBD1 TRBJ2-5 NA TRBV5-1 CASSLEGRGNQETQYF TGCGCCAGCAGCTTGGAAGGCAGGGGGAACCAAGAGACCCAGTACTTC
NA TRBJ1-1 NA TRBV4-1 CASSQNRAMNTEAFF TGCGCCAGCAGCCAGAACAGGGCCATGAACACTGAAGCTTTCTTT
TRBD2 TRBJ2-5 NA TRBV5-1 CASSFQPAGGSETQYF TGCGCCAGCAGCTTTCAGCCAGCGGGAGGTTCAGAGACCCAGTACTTC
TRBD2 TRBJ2-1 NA TRBV30 CAWSLAGWDEQFF TGTGCCTGGAGTCTAGCGGGTTGGGATGAGCAGTTCTTC
NA TRBJ1-1 NA TRBV29-1 CSVDGARLNTEAFF TGCAGCGTTGATGGGGCCAGATTGAACACTGAAGCTTTCTTT
TRBD1 TRBJ1-2 NA TRBV9 CASSVGTGEMGGYTF TGTGCCAGCAGCGTAGGGACAGGTGAAATGGGGGGCTACACCTTC
NA TRBJ2-1 NA TRBV19 CASTSARGVVDEQFF NA
NA TRBJ1-2 NA TRBV19 CASSILATNYGYTF TGTGCCAGTAGTATTCTTGCTACTAACTATGGCTACACCTTC
NA TRBJ1-6 NA TRBV9 CASSVGIDSSYNSPLHF TGTGCCAGCAGCGTAGGCATCGACAGCTCCTATAATTCACCCCTCCACTTT
NA TRBJ1-2 NA TRBV28 CASSFVWGQEYGYTF TGTGCCAGCAGTTTCGTTTGGGGGCAAGAATATGGCTACACCTTC
NA TRBJ1-6 NA TRBV27 CASSLSSRTANSYNSPLHF TGTGCCAGCAGTTTATCCTCCAGGACAGCAAACTCCTATAATTCACCCCTCCACTTT
TRBD1 TRBJ1-2 NA TRBV7-8 CASSPGGQGAHYGYTF TGTGCCAGCAGCCCGGGAGGACAGGGGGCACACTATGGCTACACCTTC
NA TRBJ1-1 once TRBV23-1 CASSPSGAEAFF TGCGCCAGCAGTCCATCCGGGGCTGAAGCTTTCTTT
TRBD2 TRBJ2-1 NA TRBV11-2 CASSTRTSGNLGSYNEQFF TGTGCCAGCAGCACAAGGACTAGCGGGAACCTAGGCTCCTACAATGAGCAGTTCTTC
TRBD2 TRBJ2-1 NA TRBV11-1 CASTARLAEDNEQFF TGTGCCAGCACTGCGAGGCTAGCGGAGGACAATGAGCAGTTCTTC
NA TRBJ1-2 NA TRBV19 CASSLTGDDGYTF TGTGCCAGTAGTCTGACGGGGGACGATGGCTACACCTTC
TRBD2 TRBJ2-2 NA TRBV28 CATLGGLAGANTGELFF TGTGCCACCCTCGGGGGTCTAGCGGGAGCGAACACCGGGGAGCTGTTTTTT
TRBD2 TRBJ2-5 NA TRBV27 CASSMFSSGGEETQYF TGTGCCAGCAGTATGTTTAGTAGCGGGGGCGAAGAGACCCAGTACTTC
NA TRBJ2-3 NA TRBV5-4 CASSSGHRPSTDTQYF TGTGCCAGCAGCTCTGGACATCGACCTAGCACAGATACGCAGTATTTT
TRBD1 TRBJ2-5 once TRBV29-1 CSVDGTGVAETQYF TGCAGCGTTGACGGGACAGGGGTCGCAGAGACCCAGTACTTC
NA TRBJ1-6 NA TRBV6-5 CASIPNRSNSPLHF TGTGCCAGCATCCCCAATCGTAGTAATTCACCCCTCCACTTT
NA TRBJ2-5 NA TRBV27 CASRRTGLEKTQYF TGTGCCAGTCGTAGGACTGGGCTCGAGAAGACCCAGTACTTC
NA TRBJ1-1 NA TRBV7-8 CASSFRQPNTEAFF TGTGCCAGCAGCTTCCGACAGCCGAACACTGAAGCTTTCTTT
TRBD1 TRBJ1-6 NA TRBV28 CASSGQGVTSPLHF TGTGCCAGCAGTGGACAGGGGGTAACCTCACCCCTCCACTTT
TRBD2 TRBJ2-7 once TRBV6-5 CATGRTSGYEQYF TGTGCCACCGGCCGGACTAGCGGCTACGAGCAGTACTTC